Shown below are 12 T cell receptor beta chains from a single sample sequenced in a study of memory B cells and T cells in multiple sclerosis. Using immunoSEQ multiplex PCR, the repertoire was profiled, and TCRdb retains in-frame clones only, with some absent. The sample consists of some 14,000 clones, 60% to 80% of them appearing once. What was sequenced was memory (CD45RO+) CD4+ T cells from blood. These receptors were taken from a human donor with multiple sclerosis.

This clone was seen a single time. The CDR3 bases are TGTGCCAGGCTTCGCGGGCCGGAGACAGATACGCAGTATTTT. Protein sequence: CARLRGPETDTQYF. The rearrangement links TRBV14 to TRBJ2-3; perhaps TRBD2 as D (5 bases). CDR1 is SGHDN, CDR2 FVKESK, per germline. This CDR3 region has 14 residues. V lost 9 bases and J 3 bases, leaving 16 bases between the germline ends. Combining the CDR3 with reference TRBV14 and TRBJ2-3 gives the whole variable domain EAGVTQFPSHSVIEKGQTVTLRCDPISGHDNLYWYRRVMGKEIKFLLHFVKESKQDESGMPNNRFLAERTGGTYSTLKVQPAELEDSGVYFCARLRGPETDTQYFGPGTRLTVL.

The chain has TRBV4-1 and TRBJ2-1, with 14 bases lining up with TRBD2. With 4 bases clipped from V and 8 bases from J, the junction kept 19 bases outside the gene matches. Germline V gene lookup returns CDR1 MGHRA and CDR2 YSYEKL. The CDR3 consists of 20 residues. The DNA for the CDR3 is TGCGCCAGCAGCCGCCTGCCGACTAGCGGGGGGGCCGATTTCATGGATGAGCAGTTCTTC. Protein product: CASSRLPTSGGADFMDEQFF.

CDR3 DNA sequence: TGCGCCAGCAGCTTGGAGGTTAGCAGCTACGAGCAGTACTTC. Translated: CASSLEVSSYEQYF. The chain uses TRBV5-1 and TRBJ2-7; D not certain. The germline CDR1 and CDR2 sequences are SGHRS and YFSETQ. V was clipped by 0 bases and J by 3 bases, with 10 bases between them. CDR3 length: 14 amino acids.

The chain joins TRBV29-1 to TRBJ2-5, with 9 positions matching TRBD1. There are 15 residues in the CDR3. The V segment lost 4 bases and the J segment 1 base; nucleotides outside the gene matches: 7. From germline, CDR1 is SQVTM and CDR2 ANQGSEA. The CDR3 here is CSVAKTGGIQETQYF. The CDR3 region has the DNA TGCAGCGTTGCGAAAACAGGGGGCATCCAAGAGACCCAGTACTTC.

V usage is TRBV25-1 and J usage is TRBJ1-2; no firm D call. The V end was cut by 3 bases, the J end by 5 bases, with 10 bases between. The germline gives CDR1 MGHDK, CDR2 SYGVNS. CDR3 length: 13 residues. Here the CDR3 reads CASSDHPGYGYTF. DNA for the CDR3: TGTGCCAGCAGTGACCACCCGGGGTATGGCTACACCTTC.

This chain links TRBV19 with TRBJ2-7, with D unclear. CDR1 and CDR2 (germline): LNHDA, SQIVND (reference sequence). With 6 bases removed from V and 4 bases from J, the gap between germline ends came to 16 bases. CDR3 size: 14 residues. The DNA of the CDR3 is TGTGCCAGTAGACTCGACGGGTGGTCTTACGAGCAGTACTTC. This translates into CASRLDGWSYEQYF.

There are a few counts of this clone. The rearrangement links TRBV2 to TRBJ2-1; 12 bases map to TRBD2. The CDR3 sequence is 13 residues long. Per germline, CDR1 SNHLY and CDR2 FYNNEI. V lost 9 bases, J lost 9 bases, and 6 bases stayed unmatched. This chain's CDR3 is CASGLAGLGEQFF. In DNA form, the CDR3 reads TGTGCCAGTGGACTAGCGGGACTCGGTGAGCAGTTCTTC.

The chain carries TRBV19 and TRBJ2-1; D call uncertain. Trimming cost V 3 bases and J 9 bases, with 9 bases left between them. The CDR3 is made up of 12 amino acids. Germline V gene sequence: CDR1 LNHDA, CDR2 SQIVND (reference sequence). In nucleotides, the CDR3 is TGTGCCAGTAGTATCTTCGGGTCTGAGCAGTTCTTC. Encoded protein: CASSIFGSEQFF.

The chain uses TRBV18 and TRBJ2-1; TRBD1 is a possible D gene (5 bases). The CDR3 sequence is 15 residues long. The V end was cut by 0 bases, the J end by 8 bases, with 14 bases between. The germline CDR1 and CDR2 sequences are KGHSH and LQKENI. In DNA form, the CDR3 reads TGTGCCAGCTCACCACCGAGGCAGGGCCGAGATGAGCAGTTCTTC. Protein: CASSPPRQGRDEQFF. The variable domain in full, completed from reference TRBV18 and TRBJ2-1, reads NAGVMQNPRHLVRRRGQEARLRCSPMKGHSHVYWYRQLPEEGLKFMVYLQKENIIDESGMPKERFSAEFPKEGPSILRIQQVVRGDSAAYFCASSPPRQGRDEQFFGPGTRLTVL.

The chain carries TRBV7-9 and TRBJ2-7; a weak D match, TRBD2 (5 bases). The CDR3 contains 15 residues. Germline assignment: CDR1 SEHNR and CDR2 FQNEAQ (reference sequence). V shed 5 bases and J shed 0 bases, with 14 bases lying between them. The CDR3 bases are TGTGCCAGCAGCAACCCCGGGATGAGCTCCTACGAGCAGTACTTC. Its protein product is CASSNPGMSSYEQYF.

CDR3 protein: CASRHDRKETQYF. In nucleotides, the CDR3 is TGTGCCAGCAGACACGACAGAAAAGAGACCCAGTACTTC. The genes are TRBV6-8 and TRBJ2-5, with D possibly being TRBD1 (5 bases). The V and J ends lost 6 bases and 3 bases respectively, with 11 bases between them. Looked up from germline, CDR1 is MNHGY and CDR2 is SAAAGT. This CDR3 contains 13 residues.

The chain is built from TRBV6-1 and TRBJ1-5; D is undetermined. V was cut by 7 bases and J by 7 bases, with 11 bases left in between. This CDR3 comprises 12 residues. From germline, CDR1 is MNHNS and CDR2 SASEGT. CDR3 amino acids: CASTGGGQPQHF. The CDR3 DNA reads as TGTGCCAGCACCGGCGGAGGGCAGCCCCAGCATTTT.